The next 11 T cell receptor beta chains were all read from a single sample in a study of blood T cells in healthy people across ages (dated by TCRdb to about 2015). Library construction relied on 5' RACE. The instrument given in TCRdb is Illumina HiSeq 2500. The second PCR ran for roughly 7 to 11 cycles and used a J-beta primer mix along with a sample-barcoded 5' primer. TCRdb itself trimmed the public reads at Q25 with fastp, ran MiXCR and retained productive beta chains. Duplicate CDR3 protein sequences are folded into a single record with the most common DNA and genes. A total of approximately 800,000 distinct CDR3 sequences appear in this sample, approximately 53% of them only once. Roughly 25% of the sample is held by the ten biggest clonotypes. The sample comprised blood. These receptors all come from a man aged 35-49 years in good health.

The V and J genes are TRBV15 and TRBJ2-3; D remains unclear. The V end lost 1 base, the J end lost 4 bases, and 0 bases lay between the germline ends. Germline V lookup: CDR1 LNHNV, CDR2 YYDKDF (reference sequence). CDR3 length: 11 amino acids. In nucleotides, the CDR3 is TGTGCCACCAGCAGAGCAGATACGCAGTATTTT. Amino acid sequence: CATSRADTQYF.

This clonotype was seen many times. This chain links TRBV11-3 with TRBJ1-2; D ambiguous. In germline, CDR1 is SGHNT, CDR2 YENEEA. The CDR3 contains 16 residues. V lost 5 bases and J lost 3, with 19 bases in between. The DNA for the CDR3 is TGTGCCAGCAGCCGCGAGGGCGTGGCGGGAGACTATGGCTACACCTTC. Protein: CASSREGVAGDYGYTF.

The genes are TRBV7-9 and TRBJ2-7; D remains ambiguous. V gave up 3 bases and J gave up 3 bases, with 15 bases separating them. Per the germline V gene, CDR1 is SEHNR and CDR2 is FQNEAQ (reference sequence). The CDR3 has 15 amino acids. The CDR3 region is CASSLGQEPIYEQYF. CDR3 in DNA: TGTGCCAGCAGCTTGGGCCAGGAGCCAATCTACGAGCAGTACTTC.

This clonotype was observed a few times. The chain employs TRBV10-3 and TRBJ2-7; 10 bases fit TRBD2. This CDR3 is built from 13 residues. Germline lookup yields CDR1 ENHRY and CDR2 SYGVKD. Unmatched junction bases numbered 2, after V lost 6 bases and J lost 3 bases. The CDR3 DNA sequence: TGTGCCATCAGGCTAGCGGGAGACTACGAGCAGTACTTC. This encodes CAIRLAGDYEQYF.

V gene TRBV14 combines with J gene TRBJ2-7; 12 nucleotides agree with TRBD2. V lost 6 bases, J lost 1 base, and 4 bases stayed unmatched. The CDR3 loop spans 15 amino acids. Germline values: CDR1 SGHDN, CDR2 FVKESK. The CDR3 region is CASRLTSGGSYEQYF. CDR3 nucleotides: TGTGCCAGCAGGTTAACTAGCGGGGGGTCCTACGAGCAGTACTTC. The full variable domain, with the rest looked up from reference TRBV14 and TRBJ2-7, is EAGVTQFPSHSVIEKGQTVTLRCDPISGHDNLYWYRRVMGKEIKFLLHFVKESKQDESGMPNNRFLAERTGGTYSTLKVQPAELEDSGVYFCASRLTSGGSYEQYFGPGTRLTVT.

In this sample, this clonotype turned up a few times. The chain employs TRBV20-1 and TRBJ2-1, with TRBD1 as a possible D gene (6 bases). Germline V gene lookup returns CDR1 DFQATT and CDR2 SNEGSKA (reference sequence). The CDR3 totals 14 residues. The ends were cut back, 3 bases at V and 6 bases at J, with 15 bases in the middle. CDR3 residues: CSASGTLGANEQFF. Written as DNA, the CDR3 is TGCAGTGCTAGCGGGACCCTGGGGGCCAATGAGCAGTTCTTC.

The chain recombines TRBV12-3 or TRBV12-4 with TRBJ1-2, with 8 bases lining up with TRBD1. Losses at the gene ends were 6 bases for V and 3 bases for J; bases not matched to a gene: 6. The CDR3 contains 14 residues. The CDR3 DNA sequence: TGTGCCAGCAGACAAGACAGGGGAGACTATGGCTACACCTTC. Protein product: CASRQDRGDYGYTF.

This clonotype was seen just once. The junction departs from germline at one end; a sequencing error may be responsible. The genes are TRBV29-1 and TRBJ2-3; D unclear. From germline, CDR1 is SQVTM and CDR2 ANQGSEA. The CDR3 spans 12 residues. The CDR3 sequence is CSVQAPADTQYF. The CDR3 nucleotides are TGCAGCGTTCAGGCCCCGGCAGATACACAGTATTTT.

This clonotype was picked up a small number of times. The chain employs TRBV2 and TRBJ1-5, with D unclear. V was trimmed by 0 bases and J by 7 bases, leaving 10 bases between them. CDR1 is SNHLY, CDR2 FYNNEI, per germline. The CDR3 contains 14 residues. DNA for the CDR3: TGTGCCAGCAGTGAAGCAAGGTCCGGGCAGCCCCAGCATTTT. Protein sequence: CASSEARSGQPQHF.

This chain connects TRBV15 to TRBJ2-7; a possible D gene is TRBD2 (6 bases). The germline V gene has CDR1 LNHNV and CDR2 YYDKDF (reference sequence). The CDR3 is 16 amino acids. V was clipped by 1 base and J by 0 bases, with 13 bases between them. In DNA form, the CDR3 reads TGTGCCACCAGCAGAGGTGGAGGGGCCAGCTCCTACGAGCAGTACTTC. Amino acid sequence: CATSRGGGASSYEQYF.

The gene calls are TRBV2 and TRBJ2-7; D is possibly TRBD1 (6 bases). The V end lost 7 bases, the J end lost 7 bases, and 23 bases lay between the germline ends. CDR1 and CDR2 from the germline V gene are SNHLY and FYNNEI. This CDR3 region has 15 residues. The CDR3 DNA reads TGTGCCAGCATTAAGGAGGCAGGGGATGGGGGTGAGCAGTACTTC. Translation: CASIKEAGDGGEQYF.